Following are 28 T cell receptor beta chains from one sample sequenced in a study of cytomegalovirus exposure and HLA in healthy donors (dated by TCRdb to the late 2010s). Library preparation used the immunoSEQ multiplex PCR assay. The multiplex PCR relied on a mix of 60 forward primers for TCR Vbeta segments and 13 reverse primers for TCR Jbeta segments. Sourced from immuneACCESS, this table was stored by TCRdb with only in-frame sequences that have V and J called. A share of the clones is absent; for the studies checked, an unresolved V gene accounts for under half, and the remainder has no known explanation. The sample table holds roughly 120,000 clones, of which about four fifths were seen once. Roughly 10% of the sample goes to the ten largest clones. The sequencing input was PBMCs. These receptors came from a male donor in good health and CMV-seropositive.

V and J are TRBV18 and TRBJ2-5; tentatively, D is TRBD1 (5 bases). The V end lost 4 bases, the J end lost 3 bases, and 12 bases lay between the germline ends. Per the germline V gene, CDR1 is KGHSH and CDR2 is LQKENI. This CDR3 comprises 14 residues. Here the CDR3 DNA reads TGTGCCAGCTCACTCAGGGCTGTAAAAGAGACCCAGTACTTC. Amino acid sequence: CASSLRAVKETQYF.

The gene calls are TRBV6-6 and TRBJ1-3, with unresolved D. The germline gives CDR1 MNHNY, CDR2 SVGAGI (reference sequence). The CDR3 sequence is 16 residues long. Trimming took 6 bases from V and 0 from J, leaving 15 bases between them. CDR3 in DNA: TGTGCCAGCAGCCCAGCAGCGCAACTCTCTGGAAACACCATATATTTT. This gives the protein CASSPAAQLSGNTIYF.

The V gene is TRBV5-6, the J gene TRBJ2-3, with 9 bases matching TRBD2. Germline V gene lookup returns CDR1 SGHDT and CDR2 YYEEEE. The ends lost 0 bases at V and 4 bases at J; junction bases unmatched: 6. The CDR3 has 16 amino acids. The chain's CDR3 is CASSLDGLAISDTQYF. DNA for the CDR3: TGTGCCAGCAGCTTGGATGGACTAGCGATATCAGATACGCAGTATTTT. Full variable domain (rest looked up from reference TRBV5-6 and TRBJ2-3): DAGVTQSPTHLIKTRGQQVTLRCSPKSGHDTVSWYQQALGQGPQFIFQYYEEEERQRGNFPDRFSGHQFPNYSSELNVNALLLGDSALYLCASSLDGLAISDTQYFGPGTRLTVL.

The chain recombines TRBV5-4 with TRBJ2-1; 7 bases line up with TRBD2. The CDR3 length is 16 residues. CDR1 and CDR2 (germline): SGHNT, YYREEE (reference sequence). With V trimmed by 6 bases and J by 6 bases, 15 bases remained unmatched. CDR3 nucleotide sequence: TGTGCCAGCACCCCATCCCGGGGAGGGTTTGTCAATGAGCAGTTCTTC. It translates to CASTPSRGGFVNEQFF. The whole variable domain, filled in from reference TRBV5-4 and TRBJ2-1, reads ETGVTQSPTHLIKTRGQQVTLRCSSQSGHNTVSWYQQALGQGPQFIFQYYREEENGRGNFPPRFSGLQFPNYSSELNVNALELDDSALYLCASTPSRGGFVNEQFFGPGTRLTVL.

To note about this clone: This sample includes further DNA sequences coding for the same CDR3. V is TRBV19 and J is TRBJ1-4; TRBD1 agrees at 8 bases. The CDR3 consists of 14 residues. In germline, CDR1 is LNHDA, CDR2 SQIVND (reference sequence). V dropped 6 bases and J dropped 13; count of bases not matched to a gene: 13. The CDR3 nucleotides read TGTGCCAGTAGCCCAACGGGACAGGACTATCGACTGTTTTTT. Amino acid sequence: CASSPTGQDYRLFF.

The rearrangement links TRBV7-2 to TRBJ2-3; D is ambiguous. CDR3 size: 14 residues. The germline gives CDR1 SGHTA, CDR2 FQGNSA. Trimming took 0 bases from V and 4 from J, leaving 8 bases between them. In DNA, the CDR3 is TGTGCCAGCAGCTTAGCCAGGAACTCAGATACGCAGTATTTT. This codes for CASSLARNSDTQYF. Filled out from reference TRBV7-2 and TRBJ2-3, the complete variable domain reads GAGVSQSPSNKVTEKGKDVELRCDPISGHTALYWYRQSLGQGLEFLIYFQGNSAPDKSGLPSDRFSAERTGGSVSTLTIQRTQQEDSAVYLCASSLARNSDTQYFGPGTRLTVL.

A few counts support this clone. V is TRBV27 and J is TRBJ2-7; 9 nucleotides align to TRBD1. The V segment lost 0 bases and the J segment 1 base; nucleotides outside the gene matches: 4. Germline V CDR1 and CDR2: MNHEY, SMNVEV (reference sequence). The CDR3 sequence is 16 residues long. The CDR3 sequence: CASSLSGQGGSYEQYF. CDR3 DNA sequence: TGTGCCAGCAGTTTATCGGGACAGGGAGGGTCCTACGAGCAGTACTTC.

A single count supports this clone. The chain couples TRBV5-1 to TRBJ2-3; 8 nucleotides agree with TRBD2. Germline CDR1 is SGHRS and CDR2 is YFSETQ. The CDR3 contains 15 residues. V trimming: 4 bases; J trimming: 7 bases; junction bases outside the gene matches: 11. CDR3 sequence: CASSPEGLGGYTQYF. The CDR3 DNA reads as TGCGCCAGCAGCCCGGAGGGACTAGGAGGGTATACGCAGTATTTT.

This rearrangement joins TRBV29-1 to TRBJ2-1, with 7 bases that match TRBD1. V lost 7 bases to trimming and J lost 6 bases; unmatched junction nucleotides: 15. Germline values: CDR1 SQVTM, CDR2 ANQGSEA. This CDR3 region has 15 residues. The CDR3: CSGQDGTEGFNEQFF. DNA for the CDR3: TGCAGCGGACAGGACGGGACAGAGGGGTTCAATGAGCAGTTCTTC.

The CDR3 here is CASSQVAGGPTGELFF. The CDR3 region has the DNA TGCGCCAGCAGCCAAGTAGCGGGAGGGCCGACCGGGGAGCTGTTTTTT. The chain recombines TRBV4-3 with TRBJ2-2; TRBD2 aligns across 11 bases. With V trimmed by 1 base and J by 5 bases, 3 bases remained unmatched. The germline gives CDR1 LGHNA, CDR2 YSLEER. The CDR3 is 16 amino acids.

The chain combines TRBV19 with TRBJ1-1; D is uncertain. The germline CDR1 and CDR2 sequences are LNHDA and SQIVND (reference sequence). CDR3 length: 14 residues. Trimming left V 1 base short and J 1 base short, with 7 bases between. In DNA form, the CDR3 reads TGTGCCAGTAGTATAGTGGAGGGGAACACTGAAGCTTTCTTT. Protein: CASSIVEGNTEAFF.

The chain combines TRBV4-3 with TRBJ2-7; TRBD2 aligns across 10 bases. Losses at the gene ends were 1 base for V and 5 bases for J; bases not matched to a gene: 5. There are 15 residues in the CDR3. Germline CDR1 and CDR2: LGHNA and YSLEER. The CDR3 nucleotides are TGCGCCAGCAGCCAAGGAGCGGGAGGGGCGGACGAGCAGTACTTC. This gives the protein CASSQGAGGADEQYF.

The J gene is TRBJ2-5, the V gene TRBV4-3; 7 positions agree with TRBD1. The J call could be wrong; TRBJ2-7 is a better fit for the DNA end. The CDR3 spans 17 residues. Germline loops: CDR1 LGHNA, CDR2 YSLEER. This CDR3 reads CASSQDSGVDRAYEQYF. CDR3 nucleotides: TGCGCCAGCAGCCAAGATTCCGGGGTCGACAGGGCCTACGAGCAGTACTTC.

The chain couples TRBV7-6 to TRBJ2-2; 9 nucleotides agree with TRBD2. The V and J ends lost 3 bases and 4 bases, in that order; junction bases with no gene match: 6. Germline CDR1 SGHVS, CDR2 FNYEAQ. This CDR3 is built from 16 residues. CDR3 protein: CASSFQAGGGTGELFF. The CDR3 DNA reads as TGTGCCAGCAGCTTCCAGGCGGGAGGGGGCACCGGGGAGCTGTTTTTT.

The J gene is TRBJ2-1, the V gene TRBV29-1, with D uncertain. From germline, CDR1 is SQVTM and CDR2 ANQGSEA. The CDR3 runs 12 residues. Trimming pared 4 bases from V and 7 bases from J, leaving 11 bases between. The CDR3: CSVVPVTNEQFF. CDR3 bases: TGCAGCGTTGTGCCAGTCACAAATGAGCAGTTCTTC.

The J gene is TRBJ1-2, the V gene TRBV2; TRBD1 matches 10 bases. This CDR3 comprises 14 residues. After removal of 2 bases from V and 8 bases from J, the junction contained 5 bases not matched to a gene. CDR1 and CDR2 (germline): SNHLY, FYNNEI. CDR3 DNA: TGTGCCAGCAGTGAATTAGGGACAGGGGAGGGCTACACCTTC. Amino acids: CASSELGTGEGYTF.

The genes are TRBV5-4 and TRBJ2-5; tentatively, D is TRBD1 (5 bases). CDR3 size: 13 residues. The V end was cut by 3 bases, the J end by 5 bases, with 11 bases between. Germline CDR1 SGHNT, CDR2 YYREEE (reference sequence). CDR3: CASSSTGVETQYF. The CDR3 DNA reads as TGTGCCAGCAGCTCTACAGGAGTGGAGACCCAGTACTTC.

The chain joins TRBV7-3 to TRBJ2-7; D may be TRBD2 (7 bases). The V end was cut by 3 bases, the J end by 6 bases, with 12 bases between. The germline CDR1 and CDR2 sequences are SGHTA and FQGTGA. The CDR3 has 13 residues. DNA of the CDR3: TGTGCCAGCAGCTTCCAGGGGAGGGCCGAGCAGTACTTC. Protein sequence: CASSFQGRAEQYF.

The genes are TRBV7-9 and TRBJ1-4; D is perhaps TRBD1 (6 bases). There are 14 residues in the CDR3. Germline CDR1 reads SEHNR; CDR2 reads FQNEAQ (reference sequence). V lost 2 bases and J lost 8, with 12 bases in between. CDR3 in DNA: TGTGCCAGCAGCTTACAGGGGTCGGGAGAAAAACTGTTTTTT. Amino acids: CASSLQGSGEKLFF.

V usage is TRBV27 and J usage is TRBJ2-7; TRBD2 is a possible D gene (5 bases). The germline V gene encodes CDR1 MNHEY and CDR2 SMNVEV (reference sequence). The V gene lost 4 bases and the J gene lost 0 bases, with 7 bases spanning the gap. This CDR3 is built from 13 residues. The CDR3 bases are TGTGCCAGCAGTTCGAGGGTCTCCTACGAGCAGTACTTC. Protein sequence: CASSSRVSYEQYF.

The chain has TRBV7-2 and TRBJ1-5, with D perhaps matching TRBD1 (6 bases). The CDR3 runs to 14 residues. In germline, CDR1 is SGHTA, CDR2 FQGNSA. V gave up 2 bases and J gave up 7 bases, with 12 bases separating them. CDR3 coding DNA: TGTGCCAGCAGCTTACGGGGGGGCGGGCAGCCCCAGCATTTT. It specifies CASSLRGGGQPQHF.

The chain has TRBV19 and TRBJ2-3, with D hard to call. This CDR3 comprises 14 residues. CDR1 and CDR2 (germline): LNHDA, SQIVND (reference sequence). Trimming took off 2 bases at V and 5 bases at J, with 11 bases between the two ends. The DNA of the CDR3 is TGTGCCAGTAGTATAACCACGTCGGGAGATACGCAGTATTTT. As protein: CASSITTSGDTQYF.

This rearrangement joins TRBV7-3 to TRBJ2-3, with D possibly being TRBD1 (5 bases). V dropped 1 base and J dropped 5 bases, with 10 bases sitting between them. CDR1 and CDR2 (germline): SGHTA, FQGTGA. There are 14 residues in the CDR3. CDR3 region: CASSLIERGDTQYF. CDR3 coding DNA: TGTGCCAGCAGCTTAATCGAAAGGGGAGATACGCAGTATTTT. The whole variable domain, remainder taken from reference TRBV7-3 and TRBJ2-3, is GAGVSQTPSNKVTEKGKYVELRCDPISGHTALYWYRQSLGQGPEFLIYFQGTGAADDSGLPNDRFFAVRPEGSVSTLKIQRTERGDSAVYLCASSLIERGDTQYFGPGTRLTVL.

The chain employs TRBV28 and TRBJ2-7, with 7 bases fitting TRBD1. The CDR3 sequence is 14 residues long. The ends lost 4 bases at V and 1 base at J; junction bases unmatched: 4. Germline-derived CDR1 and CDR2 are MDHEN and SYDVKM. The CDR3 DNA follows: TGTGCCAGCAGTTGGACAGGTGGGTCCTACGAGCAGTACTTC. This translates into CASSWTGGSYEQYF.

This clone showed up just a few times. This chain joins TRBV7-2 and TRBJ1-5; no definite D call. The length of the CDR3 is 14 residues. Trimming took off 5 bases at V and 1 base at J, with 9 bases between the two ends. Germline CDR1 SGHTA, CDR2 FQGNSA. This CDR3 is CASSLRGSNQPQHF. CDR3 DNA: TGTGCCAGCAGCCTTCGAGGGAGCAATCAGCCCCAGCATTTT.

CDR3 in amino acids: CATSTDSQPQHF. CDR3 nucleotides: TGTGCCACCAGTACGGACAGTCAGCCCCAGCATTTT. The chain uses TRBV15 and TRBJ1-5, with a tentative D call TRBD1 (6 bases). The V and J ends lost 6 bases and 6 bases respectively, with 9 bases between them. This CDR3 is built from 12 residues. Looked up from germline, CDR1 is LNHNV and CDR2 is YYDKDF (reference sequence).

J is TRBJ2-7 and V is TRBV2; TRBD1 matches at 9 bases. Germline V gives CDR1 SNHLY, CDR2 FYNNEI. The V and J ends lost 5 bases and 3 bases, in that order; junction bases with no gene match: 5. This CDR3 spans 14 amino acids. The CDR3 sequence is CASSPGTGIYEQYF. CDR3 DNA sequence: TGTGCCAGCAGTCCCGGGACAGGGATCTACGAGCAGTACTTC.

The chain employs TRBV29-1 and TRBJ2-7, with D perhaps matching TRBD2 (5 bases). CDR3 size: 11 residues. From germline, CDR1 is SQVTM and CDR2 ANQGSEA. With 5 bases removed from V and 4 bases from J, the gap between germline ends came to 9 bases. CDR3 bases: TGCAGCGTTCGGGATCCTTACGAGCAGTACTTC. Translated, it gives CSVRDPYEQYF.